This TCR beta chain emerged from a study of T cells after yellow fever vaccination. V shed 9 bases and J shed 8 bases, with 19 bases lying between them. Germline CDR1 reads LNHDA; CDR2 reads SQIVND (reference sequence). The CDR3 sequence is 13 residues long. TCRdb redid the calling of the 5' RACE reads with MiXCR, one entry per CDR3 protein. The top ten clones hold about 3% of a sample with 300,000 to 400,000 distinct CDR3 sequences, around an eighth of them seen once. This clonotype was obtained from a man aged 18 to 29 who received the YFV17D yellow fever vaccine. Sequences were derived from CD4+ T cells sorted from PBMCs, sampled 15 days after the yellow fever booster vaccination. The chain combines TRBV19 with TRBJ1-1; possible D gene TRBD1, 5 bases. CDR3 sequence: CARINRDRKEAFF. The CDR3 bases are TGTGCCAGAATTAACCGGGACCGAAAAGAAGCTTTCTTT.